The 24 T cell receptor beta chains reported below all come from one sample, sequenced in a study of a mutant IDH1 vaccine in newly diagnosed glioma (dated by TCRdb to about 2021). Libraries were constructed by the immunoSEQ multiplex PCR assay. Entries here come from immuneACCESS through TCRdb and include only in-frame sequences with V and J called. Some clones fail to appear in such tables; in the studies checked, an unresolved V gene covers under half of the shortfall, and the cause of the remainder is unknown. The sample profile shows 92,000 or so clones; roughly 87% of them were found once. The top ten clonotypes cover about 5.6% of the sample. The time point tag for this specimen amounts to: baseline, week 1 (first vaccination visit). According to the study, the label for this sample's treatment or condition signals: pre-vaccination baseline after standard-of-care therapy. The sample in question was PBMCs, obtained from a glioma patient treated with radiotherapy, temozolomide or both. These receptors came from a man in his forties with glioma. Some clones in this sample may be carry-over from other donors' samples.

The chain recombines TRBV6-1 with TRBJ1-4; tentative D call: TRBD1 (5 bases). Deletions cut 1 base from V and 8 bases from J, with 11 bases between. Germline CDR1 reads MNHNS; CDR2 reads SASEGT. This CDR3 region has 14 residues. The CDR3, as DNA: TGTGCCAGCAGTGAAGTGGGGGGTGAGGAAAAACTGTTTTTT. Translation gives CASSEVGGEEKLFF.

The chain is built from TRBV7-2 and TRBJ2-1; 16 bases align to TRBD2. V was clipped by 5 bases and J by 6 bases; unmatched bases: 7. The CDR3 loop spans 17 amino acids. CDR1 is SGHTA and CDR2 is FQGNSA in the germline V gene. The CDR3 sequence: CASSLPGLAGGSNEQFF. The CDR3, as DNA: TGTGCCAGCAGCCTTCCGGGACTAGCGGGGGGGAGCAATGAGCAGTTCTTC.

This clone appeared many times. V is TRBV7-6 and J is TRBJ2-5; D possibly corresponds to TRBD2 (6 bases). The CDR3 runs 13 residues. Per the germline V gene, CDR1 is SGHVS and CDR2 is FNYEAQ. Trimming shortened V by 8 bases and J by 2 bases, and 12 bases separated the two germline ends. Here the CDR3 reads CASSRGRQETQYF. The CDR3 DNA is TGTGCCAGCTCCCGGGGGAGACAAGAGACCCAGTACTTC.

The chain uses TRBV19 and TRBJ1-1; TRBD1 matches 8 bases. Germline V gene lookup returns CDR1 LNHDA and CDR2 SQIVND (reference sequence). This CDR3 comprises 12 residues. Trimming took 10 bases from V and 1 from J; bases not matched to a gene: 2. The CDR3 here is CATGTGNTEAFF. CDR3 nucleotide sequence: TGTGCCACCGGGACAGGGAACACTGAAGCTTTCTTT.

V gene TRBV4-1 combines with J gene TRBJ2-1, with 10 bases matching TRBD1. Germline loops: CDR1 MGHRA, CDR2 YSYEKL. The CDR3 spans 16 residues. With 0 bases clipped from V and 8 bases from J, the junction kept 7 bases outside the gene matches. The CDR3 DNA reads TGCGCCAGCAGCCAAGAGGGAAAGACAGGGGGCGATGAGCAGTTCTTC. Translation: CASSQEGKTGGDEQFF.

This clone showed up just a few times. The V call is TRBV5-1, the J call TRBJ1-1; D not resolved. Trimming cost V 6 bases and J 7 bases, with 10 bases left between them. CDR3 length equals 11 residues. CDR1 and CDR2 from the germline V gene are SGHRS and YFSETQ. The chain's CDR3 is CASNIGREAFF. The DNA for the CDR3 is TGCGCCAGCAACATTGGTCGTGAAGCTTTCTTT.

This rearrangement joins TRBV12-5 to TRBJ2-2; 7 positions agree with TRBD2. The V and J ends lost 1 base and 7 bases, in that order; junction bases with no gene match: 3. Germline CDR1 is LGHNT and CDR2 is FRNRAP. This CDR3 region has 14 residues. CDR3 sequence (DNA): TGTGCTAGTGGTTTGGGACTAGCAATCGGGGAGCTGTTTTTT. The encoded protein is CASGLGLAIGELFF. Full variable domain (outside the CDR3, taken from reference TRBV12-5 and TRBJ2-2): DARVTQTPRHKVTEMGQEVTMRCQPILGHNTVFWYRQTMMQGLELLAYFRNRAPLDDSGMPKDRFSAEMPDATLATLKIQPSEPRDSAVYFCASGLGLAIGELFFGEGSRLTVL.

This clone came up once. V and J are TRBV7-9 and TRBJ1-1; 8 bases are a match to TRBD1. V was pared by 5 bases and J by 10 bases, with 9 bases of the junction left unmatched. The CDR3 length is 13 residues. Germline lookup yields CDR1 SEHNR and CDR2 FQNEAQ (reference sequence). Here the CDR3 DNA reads TGTGCCAGCAGCCCCCCCAGGGGGCAGGTAGCTTTCTTT. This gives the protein CASSPPRGQVAFF.

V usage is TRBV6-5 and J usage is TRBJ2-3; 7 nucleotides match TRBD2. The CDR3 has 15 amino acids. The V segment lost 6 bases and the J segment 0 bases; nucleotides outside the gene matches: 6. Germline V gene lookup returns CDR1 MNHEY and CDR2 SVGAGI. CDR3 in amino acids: CASSPTSDSTDTQYF. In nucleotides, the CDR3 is TGTGCCAGCAGCCCTACTAGCGACAGCACAGATACGCAGTATTTT.

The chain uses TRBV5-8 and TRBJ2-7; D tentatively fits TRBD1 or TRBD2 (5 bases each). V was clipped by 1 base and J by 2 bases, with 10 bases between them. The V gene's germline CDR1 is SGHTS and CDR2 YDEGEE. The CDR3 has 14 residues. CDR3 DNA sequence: TGTGCCAGCAGCTTGAGAGGGACCCCCTACGAGCAGTACTTC. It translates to CASSLRGTPYEQYF. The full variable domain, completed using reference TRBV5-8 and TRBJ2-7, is EAGVTQSPTHLIKTRGQQATLRCSPISGHTSVYWYQQALGLGLQFLLWYDEGEERNRGNFPPRFSGRQFPNYSSELNVNALELEDSALYLCASSLRGTPYEQYFGPGTRLTVT.

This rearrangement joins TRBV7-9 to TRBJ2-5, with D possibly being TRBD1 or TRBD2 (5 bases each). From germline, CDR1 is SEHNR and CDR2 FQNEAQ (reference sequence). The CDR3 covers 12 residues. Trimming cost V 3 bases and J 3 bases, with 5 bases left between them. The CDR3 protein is CASSLGEETQYF. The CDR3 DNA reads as TGTGCCAGCAGCTTGGGGGAAGAGACCCAGTACTTC. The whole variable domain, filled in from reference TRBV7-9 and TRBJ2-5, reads DTGVSQNPRHKITKRGQNVTFRCDPISEHNRLYWYRQTLGQGPEFLTYFQNEAQLEKSRLLSDRFSAERPKGSFSTLEIQRTEQGDSAMYLCASSLGEETQYFGPGTRLLVL.

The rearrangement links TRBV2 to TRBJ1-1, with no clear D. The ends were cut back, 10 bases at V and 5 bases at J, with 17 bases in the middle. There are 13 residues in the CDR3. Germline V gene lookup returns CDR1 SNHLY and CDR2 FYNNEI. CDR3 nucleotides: TGTGCCAATGTCCGAGCCCGTGCTACTGAAGCTTTCTTT. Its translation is CANVRARATEAFF.

The CDR3 loop is CASSEVHNLGYGYTF. The CDR3 nucleotides read TGTGCCAGCAGTGAAGTCCACAATCTAGGCTATGGCTACACCTTC. The chain combines TRBV6-1 with TRBJ1-2; D remains unclear. V was shortened by 1 base and J by 4 bases, with 13 bases between the two germline ends. CDR3 length equals 15 residues. Germline V gives CDR1 MNHNS, CDR2 SASEGT.

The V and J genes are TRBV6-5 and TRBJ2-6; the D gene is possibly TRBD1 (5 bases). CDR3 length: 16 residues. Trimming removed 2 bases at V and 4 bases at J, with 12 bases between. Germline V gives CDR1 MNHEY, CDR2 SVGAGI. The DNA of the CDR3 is TGTGCCAGCAGTTACAGCACAGGTCCCGGGGCCAACGTCCTGACTTTC. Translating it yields CASSYSTGPGANVLTF.

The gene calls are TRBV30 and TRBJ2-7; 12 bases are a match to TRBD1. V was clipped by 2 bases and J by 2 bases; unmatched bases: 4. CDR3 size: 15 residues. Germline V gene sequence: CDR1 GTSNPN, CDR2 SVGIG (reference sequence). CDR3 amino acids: CAWSLGTGGPYEQYF. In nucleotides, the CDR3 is TGTGCCTGGAGTCTCGGGACAGGGGGCCCCTACGAGCAGTACTTC.

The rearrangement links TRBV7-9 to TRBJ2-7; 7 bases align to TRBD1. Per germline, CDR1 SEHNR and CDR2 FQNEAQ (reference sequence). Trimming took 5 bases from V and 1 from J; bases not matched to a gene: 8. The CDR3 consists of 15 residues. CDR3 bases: TGTGCCAGCAGCCCCACCGGGACAGAGTCCTACGAGCAGTACTTC. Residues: CASSPTGTESYEQYF.

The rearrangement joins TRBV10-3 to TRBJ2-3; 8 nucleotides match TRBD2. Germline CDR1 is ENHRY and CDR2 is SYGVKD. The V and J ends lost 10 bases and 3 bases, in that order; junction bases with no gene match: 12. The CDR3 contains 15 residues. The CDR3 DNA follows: TGTGCCACCAATCCCACTAGCGGAATTACAGATACGCAGTATTTT. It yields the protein CATNPTSGITDTQYF.

CDR3 loop: CASSSRPGTGDYNEQFF. In DNA form, the CDR3 reads TGTGCCAGCAGCTCCCGACCTGGGACAGGTGATTACAATGAGCAGTTCTTC. The V and J genes are TRBV13 and TRBJ2-1; 8 positions agree with TRBD1. The CDR3 runs to 17 residues. Trimming cost V 4 bases and J 4 bases; bases outside gene matches: 12. Germline V CDR1 and CDR2: PRHDT, FYEKMQ (reference sequence).

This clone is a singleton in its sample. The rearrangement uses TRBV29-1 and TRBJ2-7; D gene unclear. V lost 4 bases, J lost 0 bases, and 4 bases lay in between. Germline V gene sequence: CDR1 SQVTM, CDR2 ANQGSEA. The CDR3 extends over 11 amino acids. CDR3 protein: CSVARSYEQYF. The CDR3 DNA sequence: TGCAGCGTTGCTCGCTCCTACGAGCAGTACTTC.

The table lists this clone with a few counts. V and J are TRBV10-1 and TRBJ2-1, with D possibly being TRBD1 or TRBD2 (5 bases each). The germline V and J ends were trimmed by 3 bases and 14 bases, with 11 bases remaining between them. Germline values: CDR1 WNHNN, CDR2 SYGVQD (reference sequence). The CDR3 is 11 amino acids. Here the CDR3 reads CASSDVVGEFF. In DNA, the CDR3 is TGCGCCAGCAGTGATGTGGTGGGGGAGTTCTTC.

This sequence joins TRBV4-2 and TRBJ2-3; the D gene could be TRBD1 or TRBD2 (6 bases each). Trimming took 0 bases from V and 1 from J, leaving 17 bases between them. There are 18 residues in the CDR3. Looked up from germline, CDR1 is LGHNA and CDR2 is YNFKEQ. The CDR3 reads CASSQDLPHGGRTDTQYF. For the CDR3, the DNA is TGTGCCAGCAGCCAAGATCTGCCCCACGGGGGCCGCACAGATACGCAGTATTTT.

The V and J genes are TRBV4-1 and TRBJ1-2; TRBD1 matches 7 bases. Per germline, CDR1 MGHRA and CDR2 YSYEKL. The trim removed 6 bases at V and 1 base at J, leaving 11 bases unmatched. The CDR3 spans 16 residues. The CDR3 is CASRDRQGPDNYGYTF. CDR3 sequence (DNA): TGCGCCAGCAGAGATAGACAGGGACCGGATAACTATGGCTACACCTTC.

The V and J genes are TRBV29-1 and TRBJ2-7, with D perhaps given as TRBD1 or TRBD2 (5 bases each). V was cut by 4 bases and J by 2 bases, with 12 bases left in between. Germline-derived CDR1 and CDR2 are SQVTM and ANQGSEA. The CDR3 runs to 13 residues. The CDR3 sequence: CSVARDGPYEQYF. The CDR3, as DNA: TGCAGCGTTGCCCGGGACGGGCCCTACGAGCAGTACTTC.

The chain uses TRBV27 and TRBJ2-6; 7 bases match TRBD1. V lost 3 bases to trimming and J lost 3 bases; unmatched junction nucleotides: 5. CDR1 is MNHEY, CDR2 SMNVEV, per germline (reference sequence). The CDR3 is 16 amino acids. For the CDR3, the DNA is TGTGCCAGCAGTTTCAAAGGGGGCTTTGGGGCCAACGTCCTGACTTTC. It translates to CASSFKGGFGANVLTF. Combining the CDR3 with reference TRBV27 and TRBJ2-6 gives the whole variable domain EAQVTQNPRYLITVTGKKLTVTCSQNMNHEYMSWYRQDPGLGLRQIYYSMNVEVTDKGDVPEGYKVSRKEKRNFPLILESPSPNQTSLYFCASSFKGGFGANVLTFGAGSRLTVL.